This TCR beta chain appears in the sequencing data of a study of ipilimumab plus nivolumab after autologous stem cell transplantation (dated by TCRdb to 2020 to 2023). Looking at the study overall: The median number of doses that trial patients received was about five for ipilimumab and about 8 for nivolumab. Both primary refractory and relapsed disease were represented in the DLBCL cohort, where 18-month progression-free survival was roughly 89% and 26%, respectively. Patients in the trial were undergoing autologous transplant and had high-risk diffuse large B cell lymphoma, mature T cell lymphoma, or multiple myeloma. The intent-to-treat population of the trial consisted of under 40 patients.

From the cysteine through the phenylalanine, the CDR3 covers 14 amino acids. CDR3 DNA is the only sequence kept; it has 42 bases, read in frame from the first base. According to the germline V gene, CDR1 reads SGDLS and CDR2 reads YYNGEE. The trim is 0 bases for V and 5 bases for J, with a gap of 6 bases between the germline ends. General study outcomes and caveats: Combined checkpoint inhibition as post-transplant consolidation was concluded by the authors to appear tolerable. The authors stated that profiles of the T cell receptor repertoire, regulatory T cell phenotype and gut microbiota provided a biologic rationale for studying this approach further.

Concerning this clone itself: The clone's antigen remains unknown. No clone much larger than this one lies a single base away; base qualities are absent.

Starting 14 to 28 days after the autologous transplant, patients began checkpoint therapy, which included ipilimumab at 1 mg/kg intravenously on day 1 of selected weeks. Patients received nivolumab at 3 mg/kg intravenously on day 1 of weeks 1, 4, 7, 10, and every two weeks through week 26. This Phase Ib clinical trial tested ipilimumab plus nivolumab, a combined checkpoint inhibition, as consolidation after autologous stem cell transplantation. The library relied on the immunoSEQ multiplex PCR assay. Drawn from immuneACCESS, this table holds only the in-frame rearrangements with V and J called that TCRdb kept. Clones are partly lost; checked studies trace under half to an unresolved V gene and leave the rest unexplained. The sample records some 22,000 clones, around 80% of which are singletons. The ten most abundant clones make up about a fifth of the sample.

The V and J genes are TRBV9 and TRBJ1-6; no D gene is confidently identified. The sequencing used PBMCs, collected in a trial of ipilimumab plus nivolumab as post-transplant consolidation. The clonotype was recovered from a male donor with diffuse large B-cell lymphoma. The CDR3 is CASSVEANNSPLHF. DNA sequence: TGTGCCAGCAGCGTAGAGGCGAATAATTCACCCCTCCACTTT.